This TCR beta chain was profiled in a study of T cell repertoires in cytomegalovirus infection. Study details: Through public TCR beta signatures, both CMV infection and matching HLA type were indicated.

Study results and limitations: The ex vivo response was dominated by HLA-C-restricted CMV-specific TCR beta clonotypes. Individuals carrying CMV plus the relevant HLA were identified by cumulative frequency of public TCR beta families.

Regarding this clonotype: What it binds is not known.

TCRdb reprocessed the reads via MiXCR and lists one record per CDR3 protein. The sample lists hundreds of thousands of distinct CDR3 sequences, 30% to 40% seen once, with roughly a sixth in the top ten. Trimming stripped 11 bases from V and 5 bases from J, with 12 bases between. The CDR3 length is 11 residues. Germline loops: CDR1 LNHDA, CDR2 SQIVND (reference sequence). Sequencing was performed on cultured PBMCs, taken from culture after CMV antigen stimulation. This chain connects TRBV19 to TRBJ1-2; D remains unclear. The TCR originated in a human donor in good health (CMV status not recorded). Some clones in this sample may be carry-over from other donors' samples. The CDR3 DNA is TGTGCCTCCGGAGGGATTTATGGCTACACCTTC. Protein sequence: CASGGIYGYTF.